Listed below are T cell receptor beta chains from one sample, sequenced in a study of blood T cell repertoires in COVID-19. The repertoire was sequenced with immunoSEQ multiplex PCR; TCRdb's copy has only in-frame clones and lacks some. The sample shows around 100,000 clones, about 89% of them seen only once. The sequenced sample was peripheral blood. These receptors originate from a man aged 40-55 years with acute or convalescent COVID-19. Each CDR3 is given with its conserved first and last residue. A D gene is named only where the DNA matches it firmly. For some rows the clone size is stated as once, few or many, or as a class when expanded; others skip it.

v_gene: TRBV5-1
d_gene: NA
abundance: NA
j_gene: TRBJ2-1
CDR3nt: TGCGCCAGCAGCTTGGGGAGTCTTACCTCCTACAATGAGCAGTTCTTC
CDR3aa: CASSLGSLTSYNEQFF

v_gene: TRBV11-2
d_gene: NA
abundance: NA
j_gene: TRBJ2-1
CDR3nt: TGTGCCAGCCGCGGGACGGATGGATACAATGAGCAGTTCTTC
CDR3aa: CASRGTDGYNEQFF

v_gene: TRBV25-1
d_gene: TRBD1
abundance: NA
j_gene: TRBJ1-2
CDR3nt: TGTGCCACCCGGACAGGGGGCTTTGGCTACACCTTC
CDR3aa: CATRTGGFGYTF

v_gene: TRBV29-1
d_gene: NA
abundance: NA
j_gene: TRBJ2-7
CDR3nt: TGCAGCGTTCGGGACTTCAACGAGCAGTACTTC
CDR3aa: CSVRDFNEQYF

v_gene: TRBV25-1
d_gene: NA
abundance: NA
j_gene: TRBJ1-2
CDR3nt: TGTGCCAGCAGTGAACGCTATGGCTACACCTTC
CDR3aa: CASSERYGYTF

v_gene: TRBV5-1
d_gene: TRBD1
abundance: NA
j_gene: TRBJ1-3
CDR3nt: TGCGCCAGCAGCTTGGGACAGGGCGGCTCTGGAAACACCATATATTTT
CDR3aa: CASSLGQGGSGNTIYF

v_gene: TRBV2
d_gene: TRBD1
abundance: NA
j_gene: TRBJ1-2
CDR3nt: TGTGCCAGCAGTGACCTTAGGACAGGGGGCCTTGGCTACACCTTC
CDR3aa: CASSDLRTGGLGYTF

v_gene: TRBV19
d_gene: NA
abundance: once
j_gene: TRBJ1-4
CDR3nt: TGTGCCAGTAGACGAGGGGGGGCTGACGCTGAAAAACTGTTTTTT
CDR3aa: CASRRGGADAEKLFF

v_gene: TRBV2
d_gene: TRBD1
abundance: once
j_gene: TRBJ1-5
CDR3nt: TGTGCCAGCAGTGCCTGGGGACAGGGAGTCCCCAATCAGCCCCAGCATTTT
CDR3aa: CASSAWGQGVPNQPQHF

v_gene: TRBV30
d_gene: TRBD1
abundance: NA
j_gene: TRBJ1-2
CDR3nt: TGTGCCTGGAGAAGGACAGGCCCTAACTATGGCTACACCTTC
CDR3aa: CAWRRTGPNYGYTF

v_gene: TRBV12-3/TRBV12-4
d_gene: NA
abundance: few
j_gene: TRBJ2-7
CDR3nt: TGTGCCAGCAGTTTGTGGGGAGACGAGCAGTACTTC
CDR3aa: CASSLWGDEQYF

v_gene: TRBV12-3/TRBV12-4
d_gene: NA
abundance: NA
j_gene: TRBJ1-1
CDR3nt: TGTGCCAGCAGTTTCGTGTTCACTGAAGCTTTCTTT
CDR3aa: CASSFVFTEAFF

v_gene: TRBV5-6
d_gene: TRBD1
abundance: NA
j_gene: TRBJ1-2
CDR3nt: TGTGCCAGCAGCTTTAGGACAGGGGGTAACTATGGCTACACCTTC
CDR3aa: CASSFRTGGNYGYTF

v_gene: TRBV27
d_gene: NA
abundance: NA
j_gene: TRBJ1-3
CDR3nt: TGTGCCAGCAGTTTTGGTCCGCGGGACACCATATATTTT
CDR3aa: CASSFGPRDTIYF

v_gene: TRBV3-1/TRBV3-2
d_gene: TRBD1
abundance: NA
j_gene: TRBJ1-4
CDR3nt: TGTGCCAGCAGCACTCCGGGACAGGGTGGTGAAAAACTGTTTTTT
CDR3aa: CASSTPGQGGEKLFF

v_gene: TRBV12-3/TRBV12-4
d_gene: NA
abundance: NA
j_gene: TRBJ2-1
CDR3nt: TGTGCCAGCAGTTTTAGTTACAATGAGCAGTTCTTC
CDR3aa: CASSFSYNEQFF

v_gene: TRBV19
d_gene: TRBD2
abundance: NA
j_gene: TRBJ2-3
CDR3nt: TGTGCCAGTAGTATAGATCTCGCTAGCGGGCCATACACAGATACGCAGTATTTT
CDR3aa: CASSIDLASGPYTDTQYF

v_gene: TRBV27
d_gene: NA
abundance: NA
j_gene: TRBJ1-2
CDR3nt: TGTGCCAGCAGTTTCGGGGGTAACTATGGCTACACCTTC
CDR3aa: CASSFGGNYGYTF